These T cell receptor beta chains were read from a single sample in a study of blood T cell repertoires in COVID-19. Sequencing used immunoSEQ multiplex PCR; TCRdb keeps in-frame clones, though not all of them. Here the sample spans roughly 140,000 clones, more than 75% being singletons. The sequenced sample was peripheral blood. The receptors derive from an older man with acute or convalescent COVID-19. The CDR3 runs from the conserved cysteine through the conserved F or W. The D gene is left open where the match is weak. Size is stated for part of the rows, as once, few or many counts, or as a class when the clone is expanded.

>TRBV11-2|.|.|TRBJ2-7
CASSLAGQVKAYEQYF
TGTGCCAGCAGCTTAGCAGGTCAGGTGAAGGCCTACGAGCAGTACTTC
>TRBV11-2|TRBD2|.|TRBJ2-7
CASSPLSTSGSTYEQYF
TGTGCCAGCAGCCCGTTATCGACTAGCGGGAGTACTTACGAGCAGTACTTC
>TRBV5-1|TRBD1|.|TRBJ1-5
CASSLEGTGSNQPQHF
TGCGCCAGCAGCTTGGAGGGGACAGGGAGCAATCAGCCCCAGCATTTT
>TRBV5-1|.|.|TRBJ1-6
CASSTGINSPLHF
TGCGCCAGTTCGACAGGCATAAATTCACCCCTCCACTTT
>TRBV15|TRBD1|.|TRBJ1-2
CATSSLQGARGYTF
TGTGCCACCAGCAGCCTTCAGGGGGCGCGGGGCTACACCTTC
>TRBV6-5|TRBD1|.|TRBJ1-4
CASRETGGGEKLFF
TGTGCCAGCAGAGAGACAGGGGGTGGGGAAAAACTGTTTTTT
>TRBV27|.|.|TRBJ1-6
CASSPVRQGLRNSPLHF
TGTGCCAGCAGTCCCGTGAGGCAGGGGCTAAGAAATTCACCCCTCCACTTT
>TRBV10-1|TRBD2|.|TRBJ2-7
CASSESGVPYEQYF
TGCGCCAGCAGTGAAAGCGGGGTCCCCTACGAGCAGTACTTC
>TRBV11-3|.|.|TRBJ1-1
CASSLGQSMNTEAFF
TGTGCCAGCAGCTTAGGTCAGTCCATGAACACTGAAGCTTTCTTT
>TRBV27|.|.|TRBJ1-3
CASSLRAGFGNTIYF
TGTGCCAGCTCCCTACGGGCGGGGTTCGGAAACACCATATATTTT
>TRBV5-1|TRBD2|.|TRBJ2-1
CASSLPLGTSGYNEQFF
TGCGCCAGCAGCTTACCGCTCGGGACTAGCGGCTACAATGAGCAGTTCTTC
>TRBV19|TRBD1|few|TRBJ2-1
CASSIDSGQASGEQFF
TGTGCCAGTAGTATAGATTCGGGACAGGCCTCGGGTGAGCAGTTCTTC
>TRBV3-1/TRBV3-2|.|few|TRBJ1-1
CASSQDHWQAAAFF
TGTGCCAGCAGCCAAGACCACTGGCAGGCAGCAGCTTTCTTT
>TRBV7-9|.|.|TRBJ2-7
CASSLGSGSGYEQYF
TGTGCCAGCAGCTTAGGTTCTGGGTCGGGCTACGAGCAGTACTTC
>TRBV5-1|TRBD1|.|TRBJ2-3
CASRPSGGDTDTQYF
TGCGCCAGCAGACCCTCAGGGGGCGATACAGATACGCAGTATTTT
>TRBV19|.|.|TRBJ2-5
CASSIAGTETQYF
TGTGCCAGTAGTATAGCAGGAACCGAGACCCAGTACTTC
>TRBV11-3|.|.|TRBJ2-5
CASSSRGFETQYF
TGTGCCAGCAGCTCCAGGGGTTTTGAGACCCAGTACTTC
>TRBV27|.|.|TRBJ2-7
CASSLYGSYEQYF
TGTGCCAGCAGTTTATATGGGAGCTACGAGCAGTACTTC
>TRBV4-1|.|few|TRBJ1-5
CASSQVWGPQPQHF
TGCGCCAGCAGCCAAGTATGGGGGCCTCAGCCCCAGCATTTT
>TRBV12-5|TRBD1|few|TRBJ1-6
CASGLGTGTDNSPLHF
TGTGCTAGTGGTTTGGGGACCGGGACAGATAATTCACCCCTCCACTTT
>TRBV7-2|TRBD1|few|TRBJ1-4
CASSAGQGAEKLFF
TGTGCCAGCAGCGCGGGACAGGGGGCTGAAAAACTGTTTTTT
>TRBV9|TRBD1|.|TRBJ2-1
CASSVAERRGLGNEQFF
TGTGCCAGCAGCGTAGCTGAAAGAAGGGGGCTAGGAAATGAGCAGTTCTTC
>TRBV19|.|.|TRBJ1-1
CASSIAFQGGGTEAFF
TGTGCCAGTAGTATCGCATTCCAGGGCGGGGGGACTGAAGCTTTCTTT
>TRBV21-1|.|once|TRBJ2-5
CASSALRGNRGQETQYF
TGTGCCAGCAGCGCCCTCAGGGGGAACAGGGGCCAAGAGACCCAGTACTTC
>TRBV28|.|few|TRBJ1-6
CASSRGDGGGSYNSPLHF
TGTGCCAGCAGTCGAGGGGACGGGGGTGGATCCTATAATTCACCCCTCCACTTT
>TRBV5-1|.|.|TRBJ2-3
CASRASTDTQYF
TGCGCCAGCAGAGCAAGCACAGATACGCAGTATTTT
>TRBV7-9|.|.|TRBJ2-3
CASSLGQSFTDTQYF
TGTGCCAGCAGCTTAGGACAGTCTTTCACAGATACGCAGTATTTT
>TRBV28|.|.|TRBJ2-3
CASIPSPGATADTQYF
TGTGCCAGCATCCCCTCCCCAGGGGCGACGGCAGATACGCAGTATTTT
>TRBV29-1|TRBD1|.|TRBJ1-4
CSVSGGQEKLFF
TGCAGCGTTTCTGGGGGACAGGAAAAACTGTTTTTT
>TRBV9|.|.|TRBJ2-2
CASSVAGSSDTGELFF
TGTGCCAGCAGCGTAGCTGGGAGTTCGGACACCGGGGAGCTGTTTTTT
>TRBV3-1/TRBV3-2|TRBD2|few|TRBJ2-7
CASSWDYQSYEQYF
TGTGCCAGCAGCTGGGACTATCAGTCCTACGAGCAGTACTTC
>TRBV7-3|.|.|TRBJ1-1
CASSLQKNTEAFF
TGTGCCAGCAGCTTACAGAAGAACACTGAAGCTTTCTTT
>TRBV5-4|.|.|TRBJ1-6
CASSPLRQGGYNSPLHF
TGTGCCAGCAGCCCCTTGAGGCAGGGCGGCTATAATTCACCCCTCCACTTT
>TRBV5-5|.|.|TRBJ1-3
CASSLNIGNTIYF
TGTGCCAGCAGCTTGAACATCGGAAACACCATATATTTT
>TRBV7-3|.|few|TRBJ2-7
CASSLSSSYEQYF
TGTGCCAGCAGCTTATCGTCCAGCTACGAGCAGTACTTC
>TRBV10-2|.|.|TRBJ1-3
CASRETGWSGNTIYF
TGCGCCAGCAGAGAGACAGGCTGGTCTGGAAACACCATATATTTT
>TRBV7-9|TRBD2|few|TRBJ2-5
CASSFSGGQETQYF
TGTGCCAGCAGCTTTAGCGGGGGACAAGAGACCCAGTACTTC